The 10 T cell receptor beta chains below were found in one sample sequenced in a study of long-term antiretroviral therapy in people with HIV (dated by TCRdb to the early 2020s). The immunoSEQ hsTCRB v3.0 assay was used at survey level resolution to sequence the TRB variable region. The table comes from immuneACCESS by way of TCRdb, which keeps in-frame sequences with V and J called. Part of the clones is missing from these tables; in studies checked, under half for an unresolved V gene and the rest for unknown reasons. This sample has roughly 18,000 clones in its table, and around 89% of those were observed once. Of the sample, about 8.3% is held by the ten largest clones. Sample: unsorted PBMCs, taken 4.2 years after starting antiretroviral therapy. These receptors came from a man aged 50-59 years with HIV.

This chain joins TRBV7-9 and TRBJ2-3; D gene unclear. CDR3 length: 15 amino acids. The germline gives CDR1 SEHNR, CDR2 FQNEAQ (reference sequence). V was cut by 1 base and J by 0 bases, with 8 bases left in between. CDR3 DNA: TGTGCCAGCAGCTTAGGCCAGAAGAGCACAGATACGCAGTATTTT. This gives the protein CASSLGQKSTDTQYF.

V is TRBV11-3 and J is TRBJ2-1; possible D gene TRBD1, 5 bases. V gave up 5 bases and J gave up 8 bases, with 7 bases separating them. Germline V CDR1 and CDR2: SGHNT, YENEEA. The CDR3 consists of 11 residues. The CDR3 sequence: CASSRRDEQFF. The CDR3 DNA sequence: TGTGCCAGCAGCCGCAGGGATGAGCAGTTCTTC.

The chain couples TRBV30 to TRBJ1-1, with 7 positions matching TRBD1. Germline V lookup: CDR1 GTSNPN, CDR2 SVGIG (reference sequence). The CDR3 has 13 amino acids. The ends lost 0 bases at V and 4 bases at J; junction bases unmatched: 2. This CDR3 reads CAWSVPGGTEAFF. Written as DNA, the CDR3 is TGTGCCTGGAGTGTACCAGGGGGCACTGAAGCTTTCTTT.

The chain has TRBV7-8 and TRBJ2-3; 8 bases line up with TRBD1. Germline V CDR1 and CDR2: SGHVS, FQNEAQ. V lost 5 bases to trimming and J lost 1 base; unmatched junction nucleotides: 2. The CDR3 extends over 14 amino acids. The CDR3 coding sequence is TGTGCCAGCAGCCGGGACAGGCGCACAGATACGCAGTATTTT. This encodes CASSRDRRTDTQYF.

The chain uses TRBV6-5 and TRBJ2-7; D is unclear. Germline loops: CDR1 MNHEY, CDR2 SVGAGI. The CDR3 contains 13 residues. Trimming removed 6 bases from V and 1 base from J, with 10 bases in between. CDR3 protein: CASSYLQSYEQYF. In DNA, the CDR3 is TGTGCCAGCAGCTATCTACAATCCTACGAGCAGTACTTC.

The chain recombines TRBV6-6 with TRBJ1-3; D gene unclear. This CDR3 spans 14 amino acids. CDR1 is MNHNY and CDR2 is SVGAGI in the germline V gene (reference sequence). The V and J ends lost 5 bases and 0 bases respectively, with 8 bases between them. The CDR3 DNA is TGTGCCAGCAGTCAGCCGAGCTCTGGAAACACCATATATTTT. Encoded protein: CASSQPSSGNTIYF.

The sample holds one count of this clone. The V and J genes are TRBV4-3 and TRBJ1-5; D remains ambiguous. Trimming pared 0 bases from V and 0 bases from J, leaving 6 bases between. The germline CDR1 and CDR2 sequences are LGHNA and YSLEER. The CDR3 contains 15 residues. Here the CDR3 reads CASSQDFASNQPQHF. Here the CDR3 DNA reads TGCGCCAGCAGCCAAGATTTCGCTAGCAATCAGCCCCAGCATTTT.

V and J are TRBV6-6 and TRBJ1-1; weak D call: TRBD1 (6 bases). Trimming left V 5 bases short and J 1 base short, with 17 bases between. CDR1 and CDR2 from the germline V gene are MNHNY and SVGAGI (reference sequence). This CDR3 contains 16 residues. The CDR3 bases are TGTGCCAGCAGTACACAGGGAGGGTGGACGAACACTGAAGCTTTCTTT. Translation gives CASSTQGGWTNTEAFF.

The chain couples TRBV10-2 to TRBJ2-2; the match to TRBD2 covers 11 bases. Losses at the gene ends were 8 bases for V and 5 bases for J; bases not matched to a gene: 10. The CDR3 is 16 residues long. Germline V gene sequence: CDR1 WSHSY, CDR2 SAAADI. CDR3 coding DNA: TGCGCCAGCTCTTTTCCTATAGCGGGGGGGACCGGGGAGCTGTTTTTT. It specifies CASSFPIAGGTGELFF.

This chain uses TRBV6-4 with TRBJ1-5; 7 bases fit TRBD1. The V and J ends lost 3 bases and 11 bases, in that order; junction bases with no gene match: 7. Germline CDR1 and CDR2: MRHNA and SNTAGT. The CDR3 spans 13 residues. The CDR3 spells CASSERQGEAQHF. In DNA, the CDR3 is TGTGCCAGCAGTGAGCGACAGGGAGAAGCCCAGCATTTT.